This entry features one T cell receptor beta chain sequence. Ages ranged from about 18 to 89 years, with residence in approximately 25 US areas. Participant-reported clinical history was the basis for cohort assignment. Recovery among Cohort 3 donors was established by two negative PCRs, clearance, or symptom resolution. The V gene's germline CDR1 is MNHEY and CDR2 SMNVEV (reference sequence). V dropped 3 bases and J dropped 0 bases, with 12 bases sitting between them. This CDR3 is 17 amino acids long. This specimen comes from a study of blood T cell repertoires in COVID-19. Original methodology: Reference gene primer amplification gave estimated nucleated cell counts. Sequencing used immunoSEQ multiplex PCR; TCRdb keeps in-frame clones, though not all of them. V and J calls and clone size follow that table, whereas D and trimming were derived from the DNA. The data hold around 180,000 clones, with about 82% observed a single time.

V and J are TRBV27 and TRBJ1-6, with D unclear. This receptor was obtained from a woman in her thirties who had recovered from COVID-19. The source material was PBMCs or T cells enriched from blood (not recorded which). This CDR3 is CASSFKTHTSYNSPLHF. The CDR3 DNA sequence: TGTGCCAGCAGTTTTAAGACACATACCTCCTATAATTCACCCCTCCACTTT.